This TCR beta chain was obtained from a study of T cell responses to AZD1222 COVID-19 vaccine. Points from the study as a whole: Spike-specific TCR breadth and depth went up after people got two AZD1222 doses. Nearly half of spike-specific TCRs reportedly go after variant regions that carry no mutations. Donors skewed white British and female; clonal diversity was possibly underestimated. Repertoires were obtained solely post-peak T cell response.

The table came from immunoSEQ multiplex PCR; TCRdb's copy has only in-frame clones and leaves some out. The data contain roughly 140,000 clones, 70% to 90% of them singletons. V was cut by 0 bases and J by 7 bases, with 10 bases left in between. This CDR3 is 14 amino acids long. Per germline, CDR1 ENHRY and CDR2 SYGVKD. Of note for this clone: Its antigen is not known.

The receptor's source is an adult in good health. The rearrangement joins TRBV10-3 to TRBJ1-5, with D possibly TRBD1 on 5 matching bases. The specimen was peripheral blood, collected on day 0 of AZD1222 vaccination. The CDR3 reads CAISESNRDQPQHF. The DNA of the CDR3 is TGTGCCATCAGTGAGTCGAATAGGGACCAGCCCCAGCATTTT.